This TCR beta chain originates from a study of early T cells in non-severe SARS-CoV-2 infection. TCRdb ran MiXCR on the 5' RACE reads and lists one entry per CDR3 protein. This table holds 43,000 or so distinct CDR3 sequences, about 7% found once. The table lists this clonotype with a few counts. Germline CDR1 SGDLS, CDR2 YYNGEE. Deletions cut 1 base from V and 0 bases from J, with 13 bases between. CDR3 length: 17 amino acids. The specimen sequenced was whole blood. The chain has TRBV9 and TRBJ2-2; a possible D gene is TRBD1 (5 bases). This TCR derives from an adult who was a healthcare worker with PCR-confirmed SARS-CoV-2 infection or an uninfected control (not recorded which). CDR3 sequence reads: CASSVPLGRANTGELFF. The CDR3 bases are TGTGCCAGCAGCGTACCCCTTGGCAGGGCGAACACCGGGGAGCTGTTTTTT.